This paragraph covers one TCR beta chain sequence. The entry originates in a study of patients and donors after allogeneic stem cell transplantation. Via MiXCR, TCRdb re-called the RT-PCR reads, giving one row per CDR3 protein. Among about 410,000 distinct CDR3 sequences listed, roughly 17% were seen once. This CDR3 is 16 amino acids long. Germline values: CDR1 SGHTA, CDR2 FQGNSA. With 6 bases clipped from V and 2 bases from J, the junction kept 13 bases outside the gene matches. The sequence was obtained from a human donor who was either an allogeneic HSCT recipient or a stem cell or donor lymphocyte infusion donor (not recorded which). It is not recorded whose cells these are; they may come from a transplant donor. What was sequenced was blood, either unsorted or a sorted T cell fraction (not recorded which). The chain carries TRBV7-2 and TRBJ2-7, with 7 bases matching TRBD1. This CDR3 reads CASSSIDRVLAYEQYF. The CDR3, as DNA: TGTGCCAGCAGTTCGATCGACAGGGTACTGGCCTACGAGCAGTACTTC.